This T cell receptor (beta chain) was captured by sequencing in a study of T-cell reconstitution after alpha-beta-depleted transplantation in children. Findings of the study overall: Surviving recipient T cells and thymic progenitors underlay high day-60 TCRbeta diversity in some patients. From newly produced T cells came most of the T-cell counts and diversity one year after transplant. The origin of alpha-beta T cells about two months after transplant was reportedly several hundred expanded graft clones.

The CDR3 sequence is 14 residues long. V lost 3 bases and J 12 bases, leaving 18 bases between the germline ends. Germline assignment: CDR1 MDHEN and CDR2 SYDVKM. Library preparation (for TCRbeta) was performed with unique molecular identifiers. Via MiXCR, TCRdb re-called the PCR reads, giving one row per CDR3 protein. The sample shows around 200,000 distinct CDR3 sequences, around 9.9% of them seen only once. The table lists this clonotype with many counts. Its antigen remains unidentified. This specimen was PBMCs, taken before TCRalphabeta/CD19-depleted stem cell transplant. V usage is TRBV28 and J usage is TRBJ2-1; tentative D call: TRBD1 (6 bases). This TCR was sampled from a child under two years old with acute myeloid leukemia, due to receive a stem cell transplant. CDR3 sequence reads: CASSFPPGQLGQFF. The CDR3, as DNA: TGTGCCAGCAGTTTTCCCCCAGGACAGCTTGGGCAGTTCTTC.